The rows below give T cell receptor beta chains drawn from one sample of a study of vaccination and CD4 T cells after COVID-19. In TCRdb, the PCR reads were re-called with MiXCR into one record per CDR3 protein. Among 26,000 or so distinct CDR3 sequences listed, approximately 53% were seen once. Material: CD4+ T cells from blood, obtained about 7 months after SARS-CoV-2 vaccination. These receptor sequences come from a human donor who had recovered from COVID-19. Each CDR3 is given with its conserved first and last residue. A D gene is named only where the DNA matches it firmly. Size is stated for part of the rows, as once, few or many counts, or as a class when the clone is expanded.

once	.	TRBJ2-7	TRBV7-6	TGTGCCAGCAGCTTAGTAGGAGGGGATGGGAACGAGCAGTACTTC	CASSLVGGDGNEQYF
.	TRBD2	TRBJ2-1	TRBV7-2	TGTGCCAGCAGCTATCGACTAGCGGGAGACAATGAGCAGTTCTTC	CASSYRLAGDNEQFF
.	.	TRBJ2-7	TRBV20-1	TGCAGTGCGAAAAGCGGGACAACACAATACGAGCAGTACTTC	CSAKSGTTQYEQYF
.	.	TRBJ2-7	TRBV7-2	TGTGCCAGCAGCTTAGTTCGGGTTTCCTCCTACGAGCAGTACTTC	CASSLVRVSSYEQYF
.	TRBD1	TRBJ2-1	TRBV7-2	TGTGCCAGCAGCGCAGGACAGGGGGTCTACAATGAGCAGTTCTTC	CASSAGQGVYNEQFF
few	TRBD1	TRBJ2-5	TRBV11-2	TGTGCCAGCAGCCAACGGACAGGGTTTGAGACCCAGTACTTC	CASSQRTGFETQYF
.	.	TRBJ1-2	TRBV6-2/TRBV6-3	TGTGCCAGCAGTTCCGGGCACTATGGCTACACCTTC	CASSSGHYGYTF
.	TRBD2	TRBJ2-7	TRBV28	TGTGCCAGCAGTGTCCTAGCGGGAATCTACGAGCAGTACTTC	CASSVLAGIYEQYF
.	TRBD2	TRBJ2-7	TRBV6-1	TGTGCCAGCACCTTGGGGGCGGCGGGAGGGGCCTACGAGCAGTACTTC	CASTLGAAGGAYEQYF
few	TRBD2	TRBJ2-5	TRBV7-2	TGTGCCAGCAGCTTAGACCGGGCGGGAGCGGAGACCCAGTACTTC	CASSLDRAGAETQYF
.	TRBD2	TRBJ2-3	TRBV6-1	TGTGCCAGCAGGAGTAGCGGGCTAAGCACAGATACGCAGTATTTT	CASRSSGLSTDTQYF
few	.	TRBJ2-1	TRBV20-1	TGCAGTGCTAGCAACAACAGGGCCTACAATGAGCAGTTCTTC	CSASNNRAYNEQFF
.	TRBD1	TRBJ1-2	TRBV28	TGTGCCAGCAGTTTATGGACAGGGGGCCATGGCTACACCTTC	CASSLWTGGHGYTF
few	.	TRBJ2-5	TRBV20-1	TGCAGTGCTCCTCAGCCTGCACAAGAGACCCAGTACTTC	CSAPQPAQETQYF
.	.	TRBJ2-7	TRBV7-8	TGTGCCAGCAGCTCGGGACCAGGAACCTACGAGCAGTACTTC	CASSSGPGTYEQYF
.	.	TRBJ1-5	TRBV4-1	TGCGCCAGCAGCCAAGATCGGGCAGGGGGCAATCAGCCCCAGCATTTT	CASSQDRAGGNQPQHF
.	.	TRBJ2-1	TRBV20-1	TGCAGTGCTAAGAAACAGGGAAGGGGCTCCTACAATGAGCAGTTCTTC	CSAKKQGRGSYNEQFF
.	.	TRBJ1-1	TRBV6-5	TGTGCCAGCAGTTCTGGCAATATGAACACTGAAGCTTTCTTT	CASSSGNMNTEAFF
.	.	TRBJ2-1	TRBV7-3	TGTGCCAGCAGCTTATTCCTAGTCTCCTACAATGAGCAGTTCTTC	CASSLFLVSYNEQFF
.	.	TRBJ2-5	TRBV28	TGTGCCAGCAGTTTTCTTGGGGTTAAGGAGACCCAGTACTTC	CASSFLGVKETQYF
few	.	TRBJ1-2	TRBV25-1	TGTGCCAGCAGTGACTTCGCACGATCCGCCTATGGCTACACCTTC	CASSDFARSAYGYTF
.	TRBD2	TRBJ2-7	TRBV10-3	TGTGCCATCAGTGAGGGGCTAGCGGGTCACGAGCAGTACTTC	CAISEGLAGHEQYF
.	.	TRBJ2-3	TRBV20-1	TGCAGTGCCCCGGGGGGCAATAGCGCAGATACGCAGTATTTT	CSAPGGNSADTQYF
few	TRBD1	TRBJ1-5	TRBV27	TGTGCCAGCAGTCACTCGGGACAGGGGTATAGCAATCAGCCCCAGCATTTT	CASSHSGQGYSNQPQHF
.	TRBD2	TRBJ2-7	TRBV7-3	TGTGCCAGCAGTCTTATGGCGGGAGGTTTAAACGAGCAGTACTTC	CASSLMAGGLNEQYF
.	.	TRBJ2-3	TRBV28	TGTGCCAGCAGGAGGACTACTTCAGATACGCAGTATTTT	CASRRTTSDTQYF
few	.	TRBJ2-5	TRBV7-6	TGTGCCAGCAGCTTAGGACCTGATGAGACCCAGTACTTC	CASSLGPDETQYF
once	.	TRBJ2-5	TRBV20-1	TGCAGTGCTAGTCCGCAAGAGACCCAGTACTTC	CSASPQETQYF